One sample yielded the 26 T cell receptor beta chains listed below, sequenced in a study of T cell changes during pregnancy in multiple sclerosis. TCRdb's copy holds only in-frame clones and misses some; the assay was immunoSEQ multiplex PCR. The repertoire holds tens of thousands of clones, with about nine tenths as singletons. Specimen: peripheral blood, collected after pregnancy. The receptors stem from a female donor in good health, enrolled as a control in a pregnancy study.

The rearrangement uses TRBV16 and TRBJ1-1; tentatively, D is TRBD1 (6 bases). The length of the CDR3 is 16 residues. The germline V and J ends were trimmed by 6 bases and 0 bases, with 17 bases remaining between them. Per the germline V gene, CDR1 is KGHSY and CDR2 is FQNENV. In DNA, the CDR3 is TGTGCCAGCAGTCGTGGACAGTACATTATGAACACTGAAGCTTTCTTT. It codes for CASSRGQYIMNTEAFF.

The rearrangement joins TRBV6-5 to TRBJ2-3; 13 bases match TRBD2. The CDR3 consists of 15 residues. Per the germline V gene, CDR1 is MNHEY and CDR2 is SVGAGI. Germline trimming cut 4 bases from V and 4 bases from J; bases unmatched to any gene: 2. The CDR3 DNA reads TGTGCCAGCAGTTGGACTAGCGGGGGACCAGATACGCAGTATTTT. It yields the protein CASSWTSGGPDTQYF.

The J gene is TRBJ1-1, the V gene TRBV28; the match to TRBD1 covers 7 bases. The CDR3 is 17 residues long. J gave up 0 bases and V 3 bases, and 10 bases lay outside the gene matches. Germline CDR1 and CDR2: MDHEN and SYDVKM. The CDR3 sequence is CASSFSWGQNLNTEAFF. The CDR3 DNA sequence: TGTGCCAGCAGTTTTTCATGGGGACAGAACCTGAACACTGAAGCTTTCTTT.

The genes are TRBV5-1 and TRBJ1-4, with TRBD1 matching over 11 bases. CDR1 is SGHRS and CDR2 is YFSETQ in the germline V gene. There are 15 residues in the CDR3. Losses at the gene ends were 4 bases for V and 8 bases for J; bases not matched to a gene: 7. In nucleotides, the CDR3 is TGCGCCAGCAGCCACGGACAGGGGGCCGGGGAAAAACTGTTTTTT. It encodes CASSHGQGAGEKLFF.

The chain employs TRBV5-6 and TRBJ1-5, with D possibly being TRBD1 (5 bases). V was trimmed by 4 bases and J by 4 bases, leaving 15 bases between them. The germline gives CDR1 SGHDT, CDR2 YYEEEE. CDR3 size: 15 residues. The CDR3 nucleotides are TGTGCCAGCAGCGTTTCCACGACAGTAAATCAGCCCCAGCATTTT. Its protein product is CASSVSTTVNQPQHF.

This chain links TRBV5-6 with TRBJ1-6, with 7 positions matching TRBD1. Germline-derived CDR1 and CDR2 are SGHDT and YYEEEE. The CDR3 is 18 amino acids. J gave up 0 bases and V 0 bases, and 6 bases lay outside the gene matches. For the CDR3, the DNA is TGTGCCAGCAGCTTGGGTGGGACAGCGAGCTCCTATAATTCACCCCTCCACTTT. Encoded protein: CASSLGGTASSYNSPLHF.

The V call is TRBV7-9, the J call TRBJ2-2; no definite D call. Trimming pared 0 bases from V and 2 bases from J, leaving 10 bases between. Germline lookup yields CDR1 SEHNR and CDR2 FQNEAQ (reference sequence). There are 16 residues in the CDR3. The CDR3 here is CASSLATGSNTGELFF. The CDR3 DNA reads TGTGCCAGCAGCTTAGCGACTGGCAGCAACACCGGGGAGCTGTTTTTT.

V is TRBV11-2 and J is TRBJ2-7; tentatively, D is TRBD1 (5 bases). The V and J ends lost 5 bases and 3 bases respectively, with 17 bases between them. The CDR3 covers 15 residues. Germline loops: CDR1 SGHAT, CDR2 FQNNGV. DNA for the CDR3: TGTGCCAGCAGCCGAAATATTGACAGTGACTACGAGCAGTACTTC. Residues: CASSRNIDSDYEQYF.

V gene TRBV6-5 combines with J gene TRBJ2-7; 7 bases are shared with TRBD1. V lost 2 bases to trimming and J lost 7 bases; unmatched junction nucleotides: 5. The CDR3 is 13 amino acids. The V gene's germline CDR1 is MNHEY and CDR2 SVGAGI. In DNA, the CDR3 is TGTGCCAGCAGTTACCCGGACAGGAAAGAGCAGTACTTC. It encodes CASSYPDRKEQYF.

The chain recombines TRBV28 with TRBJ1-1; D unresolved. V lost 8 bases and J 0 bases, leaving 13 bases between the germline ends. Germline assignment: CDR1 MDHEN and CDR2 SYDVKM. This CDR3 region has 14 residues. CDR3: CASRRHGLNTEAFF. CDR3 DNA: TGTGCCAGCCGGCGACACGGATTGAACACTGAAGCTTTCTTT.

This clone was found once. The chain carries TRBV2 and TRBJ1-5; tentative D call: TRBD1 (5 bases). Trimming removed 4 bases at V and 2 bases at J, with 15 bases between. Germline CDR1 reads SNHLY; CDR2 reads FYNNEI. This CDR3 comprises 16 residues. The CDR3 DNA is TGTGCCAGCAGTGGGAAGACAGTCAGAGGCAATCAGCCCCAGCATTTT. It is translated as CASSGKTVRGNQPQHF.

The chain uses TRBV10-3 and TRBJ1-2; the match to TRBD1 covers 10 bases. Trimming took 3 bases from V and 1 from J; bases not matched to a gene: 2. The CDR3 loop spans 15 amino acids. CDR1 ENHRY and CDR2 SYGVKD come from the germline V gene. The CDR3 region is CAISEGTGDNYGYTF. The CDR3 nucleotides are TGTGCCATCAGTGAAGGGACAGGGGATAACTATGGCTACACCTTC.

The chain is built from TRBV4-2 and TRBJ1-1; no reliable D call. CDR3 length: 16 residues. Trimming left V 1 base short and J 3 bases short, with 15 bases between. Germline V gene sequence: CDR1 LGHNA, CDR2 YNFKEQ. The CDR3 DNA follows: TGTGCCAGCAGCCAAGCGGGGTCCCTGGGTGACACTGAAGCTTTCTTT. Residues: CASSQAGSLGDTEAFF.

V gene TRBV29-1 combines with J gene TRBJ2-7; perhaps TRBD1 as D (5 bases). The CDR3 extends over 11 amino acids. Trimming removed 6 bases at V and 2 bases at J, with 8 bases between. Germline lookup yields CDR1 SQVTM and CDR2 ANQGSEA. The CDR3 spells CSVGQAYEQYF. The CDR3 region has the DNA TGCAGCGTGGGGCAGGCCTACGAGCAGTACTTC.

The table lists this clone with a count of one. The chain is built from TRBV10-2 and TRBJ2-3; TRBD1 is a possible D gene (6 bases). Trimming took off 10 bases at V and 2 bases at J, with 13 bases between the two ends. The germline CDR1 and CDR2 sequences are WSHSY and SAAADI. The CDR3 is made up of 13 amino acids. CDR3 sequence (DNA): TGCGCCATCTCACAGGGTATCACAGATACGCAGTATTTT. The encoded protein is CAISQGITDTQYF.

The rearrangement joins TRBV7-9 to TRBJ2-1, with a tentative D call TRBD2 (6 bases). Trimming pared 1 base from V and 9 bases from J, leaving 7 bases between. CDR3 length: 12 amino acids. CDR1 SEHNR and CDR2 FQNEAQ come from the germline V gene (reference sequence). This CDR3 is CASSLEEGEQFF. In nucleotides, the CDR3 is TGTGCCAGCAGCTTAGAGGAGGGTGAGCAGTTCTTC.

The chain couples TRBV25-1 to TRBJ2-7; D is possibly TRBD2 (5 bases). Germline-derived CDR1 and CDR2 are MGHDK and SYGVNS. V shed 4 bases and J shed 2 bases, with 12 bases lying between them. The CDR3 spans 14 residues. Written as DNA, the CDR3 is TGTGCCAGCAGTGGGAGGAGAGCCCCCTACGAGCAGTACTTC. This sequence encodes CASSGRRAPYEQYF.

The chain is built from TRBV28 and TRBJ2-3, with 12 bases lining up with TRBD2. CDR3 length equals 15 residues. Germline lookup yields CDR1 MDHEN and CDR2 SYDVKM. Trimming at V came to 6 bases and at J to 5 bases, leaving 6 bases not matched to a gene. CDR3 nucleotides: TGTGCCAGCAGGCCCAAGACTAGCGGGGGAGATACGCAGTATTTT. It specifies CASRPKTSGGDTQYF.

CDR3 in DNA: TGCGCCAGCAGCCAAACAGGGGATGAAAAACTGTTTTTT. It is translated as CASSQTGDEKLFF. The chain has TRBV4-1 and TRBJ1-4; 7 nucleotides agree with TRBD1. Germline V gives CDR1 MGHRA, CDR2 YSYEKL. After removal of 2 bases from V and 6 bases from J, the junction contained 0 bases not matched to a gene. This CDR3 region has 13 residues.

The chain combines TRBV7-3 with TRBJ2-3, with 10 bases identical to TRBD2. CDR3 length: 18 residues. The V gene end was trimmed by 3 bases and the J gene end by 4 bases; junction bases not matched to a gene: 13. In germline, CDR1 is SGHTA, CDR2 FQGTGA. CDR3 sequence (DNA): TGTGCCAGCAGCTTCCGTCCCTCCCTAGCGGGGGAGGCAGATACGCAGTATTTT. It is translated as CASSFRPSLAGEADTQYF.

In its sample, this clone was seen a few times. The chain employs TRBV7-9 and TRBJ1-2, with D tentatively TRBD1 (6 bases). The germline gives CDR1 SEHNR, CDR2 FQNEAQ (reference sequence). With 3 bases removed from V and 6 bases from J, the gap between germline ends came to 11 bases. The CDR3 has 13 amino acids. The CDR3 loop reads CASSFGGRDGYTF. CDR3 bases: TGTGCCAGCAGCTTCGGGGGGCGGGATGGCTACACCTTC. The full variable domain, completed using reference TRBV7-9 and TRBJ1-2, is DTGVSQNPRHKITKRGQNVTFRCDPISEHNRLYWYRQTLGQGPEFLTYFQNEAQLEKSRLLSDRFSAERPKGSFSTLEIQRTEQGDSAMYLCASSFGGRDGYTFGSGTRLTVV.

This rearrangement joins TRBV19 to TRBJ2-4; 7 positions match TRBD2. CDR1 and CDR2 (germline): LNHDA, SQIVND (reference sequence). V lost 7 bases, J lost 0 bases, and 3 bases stayed unmatched. The CDR3 totals 14 residues. Here the CDR3 reads CASTSGLAKNIQYF. The CDR3 coding sequence is TGTGCCAGTACTAGCGGACTAGCCAAAAACATTCAGTACTTC.

The chain carries TRBV27 and TRBJ2-1; possible D gene TRBD2, 6 bases. The CDR3 length is 13 residues. Trimming removed 10 bases from V and 5 bases from J, with 15 bases in between. The germline V gene encodes CDR1 MNHEY and CDR2 SMNVEV (reference sequence). Here the CDR3 DNA reads TGTGCCACCTCCGGGGGTCCGGACAATGAGCAGTTCTTC. This sequence encodes CATSGGPDNEQFF.

The table lists this clone with a few counts. V gene TRBV19 combines with J gene TRBJ1-1; 7 bases fit TRBD1. The CDR3 contains 14 residues. Germline assignment: CDR1 LNHDA and CDR2 SQIVND (reference sequence). The ends lost 4 bases at V and 0 bases at J; junction bases unmatched: 2. CDR3 protein: CASSSDRVNTEAFF. The CDR3 region has the DNA TGTGCCAGTAGTAGTGACAGGGTGAACACTGAAGCTTTCTTT.

The chain links TRBV5-1 to TRBJ2-1; 9 positions match TRBD1. This CDR3 is built from 16 residues. Germline V gene data show CDR1 as SGHRS and CDR2 as YFSETQ. The trim removed 4 bases at V and 2 bases at J, leaving 7 bases unmatched. In DNA, the CDR3 is TGCGCCAGCAGCCCGGCAACAGGGGGCCCCTACAATGAGCAGTTCTTC. Translation gives CASSPATGGPYNEQFF.

This sequence joins TRBV7-2 and TRBJ2-3, with D perhaps TRBD2 (5 bases). The germline V gene encodes CDR1 SGHTA and CDR2 FQGNSA. V shed 10 bases and J shed 5 bases, with 19 bases lying between them. This CDR3 region has 14 residues. The DNA of the CDR3 is TGTGCCACCTTCGAGGTTCGGGGTGGAGATACGCAGTATTTT. This codes for CATFEVRGGDTQYF.